These 23 T cell receptor beta chains were all obtained from the same sample, sequenced in a study of CD8 T cells in ankylosing spondylitis. TCRdb analysed the 5' RACE reads with MiXCR anew, one entry per CDR3 protein. The table has 200,000 or so distinct CDR3 sequences, approximately 13% seen once. What was sequenced was blood, either unsorted or a sorted T cell fraction (not recorded which). The receptors stem from a female donor with ankylosing spondylitis or in good health (not recorded which).

This clonotype has just a few counts. J is TRBJ1-1 and V is TRBV5-1; D not certain. V was shortened by 4 bases and J by 4 bases, with 17 bases between the two germline ends. The germline CDR1 and CDR2 sequences are SGHRS and YFSETQ. This CDR3 spans 15 amino acids. CDR3 DNA sequence: TGCGCCAGCAGCCCAGGATGGAGTGTCAGCACTGAAGCTTTCTTT. It yields the protein CASSPGWSVSTEAFF.

The table lists this clonotype with a few counts. V gene TRBV5-1 combines with J gene TRBJ1-1, with D unresolved. Germline V gives CDR1 SGHRS, CDR2 YFSETQ. The V end was cut by 0 bases, the J end by 7 bases, with 13 bases between. The CDR3 covers 14 residues. Written as DNA, the CDR3 is TGCGCCAGCAGCTTGGTGGCTTTACGAAATGAAGCTTTCTTT. Its protein is CASSLVALRNEAFF.

This clonotype was detected many times. The rearrangement links TRBV29-1 to TRBJ2-1; 10 bases line up with TRBD2. Germline CDR1 is SQVTM and CDR2 is ANQGSEA. J gave up 5 bases and V 3 bases, and 10 bases lay outside the gene matches. The CDR3 totals 16 residues. CDR3 coding DNA: TGCAGCGTTGAGATAGCGGGAGGACTCAACAACAATGAGCAGTTCTTC. This gives the protein CSVEIAGGLNNNEQFF.

This clonotype was seen ten or more times. The V and J genes are TRBV5-1 and TRBJ2-5; TRBD1 aligns across 8 bases. CDR3 length: 15 amino acids. Per germline, CDR1 SGHRS and CDR2 YFSETQ. J was trimmed by 1 base and V by 4 bases; bases with no gene match: 6. The CDR3 DNA reads TGCGCCAGCAGCCAAGGACAGGGACCCCAAGAGACCCAGTACTTC. Translated, it gives CASSQGQGPQETQYF.

This clonotype was detected ten times or more. CDR3 residues: CASSLTSGRANEQFF. The CDR3 nucleotides read TGTGCCAGCAGTTTAACTAGCGGGAGGGCCAATGAGCAGTTCTTC. The V gene is TRBV12-3 or TRBV12-4, the J gene TRBJ2-1; TRBD2 aligns across 13 bases. The CDR3 runs to 15 residues. The junction had 1 base not matched to a gene; V was cut back by 2 bases and J by 6 bases.

The chain links TRBV5-1 to TRBJ1-1, with D uncertain. The ends were cut back, 4 bases at V and 1 base at J, with 11 bases in the middle. CDR1 is SGHRS, CDR2 YFSETQ, per germline. The CDR3 sequence is 14 residues long. CDR3 DNA sequence: TGCGCCAGCAGCCAAGGACGGACGAACACTGAAGCTTTCTTT. Encoded protein: CASSQGRTNTEAFF.

This clonotype was observed many times. The J gene is TRBJ1-1, the V gene TRBV20-1, with a tentative D call TRBD1 (5 bases). Looked up from germline, CDR1 is DFQATT and CDR2 is SNEGSKA (reference sequence). The CDR3 totals 12 residues. Trimming pared 3 bases from V and 5 bases from J, leaving 10 bases between. For the CDR3, the DNA is TGCAGTGCTAGGTTCCGGGGGACTGAAGCTTTCTTT. Its protein is CSARFRGTEAFF.

At least ten counts were recorded for this clonotype. The V and J genes are TRBV5-1 and TRBJ1-2; TRBD1 agrees at 7 bases. Germline CDR1 and CDR2: SGHRS and YFSETQ. The CDR3 covers 14 residues. With 7 bases clipped from V and 5 bases from J, the junction kept 11 bases outside the gene matches. The CDR3 sequence: CASHDRARGYGYTF. The CDR3 DNA is TGCGCCAGCCATGACAGGGCACGCGGTTATGGCTACACCTTC.

This clonotype has at least ten counts. The V call is TRBV7-2, the J call TRBJ2-1; no firm D call. CDR1 is SGHTA and CDR2 is FQGNSA in the germline V gene. V lost 6 bases to trimming and J lost 10 bases, with 19 bases between them. The CDR3 is 14 residues long. The DNA for the CDR3 is TGTGCCAGCAGGTCCCCCGCTAGGGCCAAGGAGCAGTTCTTC. This translates into CASRSPARAKEQFF.

Many counts were recorded for this clonotype. V is TRBV5-1 and J is TRBJ1-1, with 9 bases matching TRBD1. Germline assignment: CDR1 SGHRS and CDR2 YFSETQ. This CDR3 is 15 amino acids long. The V segment lost 3 bases and the J segment 10 bases; nucleotides outside the gene matches: 13. The CDR3 region is CASSSMGQGRVVAFF. The CDR3 DNA reads TGCGCCAGCAGCTCAATGGGACAGGGACGGGTGGTAGCTTTCTTT. Full variable domain (missing parts from reference TRBV5-1 and TRBJ1-1): KAGVTQTPRYLIKTRGQQVTLSCSPISGHRSVSWYQQTPGQGLQFLFEYFSETQRNKGNFPGRFSGRQFSNSRSEMNVSTLELGDSALYLCASSSMGQGRVVAFFGQGTRLTVV.

This clonotype was seen many times. The V and J genes are TRBV15 and TRBJ2-1; 9 bases line up with TRBD1. This CDR3 comprises 16 residues. Germline values: CDR1 LNHNV, CDR2 YYDKDF (reference sequence). The V segment lost 2 bases and the J segment 4 bases; nucleotides outside the gene matches: 6. CDR3 DNA: TGTGCCACCAGCAGATACAGGGGGCTCCTGTACAATGAGCAGTTCTTC. Its protein product is CATSRYRGLLYNEQFF.

The chain is built from TRBV20-1 and TRBJ1-1; 7 nucleotides line up with TRBD1. This CDR3 comprises 16 residues. With V trimmed by 5 bases and J by 6 bases, 18 bases remained unmatched. The germline V gene encodes CDR1 DFQATT and CDR2 SNEGSKA (reference sequence). This chain's CDR3 is CSARGGQHSIRAEAFF. The CDR3 DNA sequence: TGCAGTGCTCGAGGGGGACAGCATAGTATTCGGGCTGAAGCTTTCTTT.

Comments on this clonotype: A much bigger clone sits one base away, suggesting this may be a read error. The CDR3 DNA sequence: TGCAGCGTCTGGGCCAGTAGTATGAAAGCTTTCTTT. Translation: CSVWASSMKAFF. The chain links TRBV29-1 to TRBJ1-1; D is unclear. V lost 6 bases and J 9 bases, leaving 17 bases between the germline ends. From germline, CDR1 is SQVTM and CDR2 ANQGSEA. The CDR3 totals 12 residues.

DNA of the CDR3: TGTGCCAGCAGTCTAGTTGGAGTGCATGAGCAGTTCTTC. Its translation: CASSLVGVHEQFF. The chain combines TRBV5-4 with TRBJ2-1; D not resolved. Trimming left V 5 bases short and J 8 bases short, with 14 bases between. The germline gives CDR1 SGHNT, CDR2 YYREEE (reference sequence). The length of the CDR3 is 13 residues.

This clonotype was seen many times. V gene TRBV27 combines with J gene TRBJ1-2; D is unclear. The CDR3 covers 15 residues. Germline V CDR1 and CDR2: MNHEY, SMNVEV (reference sequence). Trimming stripped 0 bases from V and 0 bases from J, with 8 bases between. The CDR3 nucleotides are TGTGCCAGCAGTTTATCGGTTTCAGCTAACTATGGCTACACCTTC. Its protein product is CASSLSVSANYGYTF.

This clonotype was counted many times. This chain links TRBV5-1 with TRBJ2-3; TRBD2 agrees at 9 bases. Trimming removed 1 base from V and 11 bases from J; junction bases left unmatched: 11. The CDR3 consists of 15 residues. The germline gives CDR1 SGHRS, CDR2 YFSETQ. The CDR3 bases are TGCGCCAGCAGCTTGCGAGGTAGCGGGAGTGAGAAGCAGTATTTT. Residues: CASSLRGSGSEKQYF.

This clonotype was detected ten times or more. The chain has TRBV24-1 and TRBJ2-5, with no clear D. Germline V lookup: CDR1 KGHDR, CDR2 SFDVKD. The CDR3 consists of 14 residues. The V gene lost 3 bases and the J gene lost 1 base, with 8 bases spanning the gap. The CDR3 loop reads CATSDRTAQETQYF. CDR3 nucleotides: TGTGCCACCAGTGATCGGACGGCCCAAGAGACCCAGTACTTC.

This clonotype appeared many times. The chain uses TRBV28 and TRBJ2-3, with TRBD2 as a possible D gene (6 bases). V was clipped by 5 bases and J by 4 bases, with 13 bases between them. The germline CDR1 and CDR2 sequences are MDHEN and SYDVKM. The CDR3 is 14 amino acids. This CDR3 is CASSTAGMADTQYF. CDR3 DNA sequence: TGTGCCAGCAGTACCGCGGGAATGGCAGATACGCAGTATTTT. Looking up the rest from reference TRBV28 and TRBJ2-3 gives the full variable domain: DVKVTQSSRYLVKRTGEKVFLECVQDMDHENMFWYRQDPGLGLRLIYFSYDVKMKEKGDIPEGYSVSREKKERFSLILESASTNQTSMYLCASSTAGMADTQYFGPGTRLTVL.

The chain uses TRBV7-9 and TRBJ2-1; 7 bases agree with TRBD1. With 4 bases clipped from V and 10 bases from J, the junction kept 4 bases outside the gene matches. The CDR3 is 12 residues long. Germline V CDR1 and CDR2: SEHNR, FQNEAQ (reference sequence). CDR3 in amino acids: CASSSVDREQFF. For the CDR3, the DNA is TGTGCCAGCAGCTCAGTGGACAGGGAGCAGTTCTTC.

In its sample, this clonotype was seen many times. V gene TRBV7-9 combines with J gene TRBJ1-1, with TRBD1 as a possible D gene (6 bases). The CDR3 runs 15 residues. V lost 2 bases, J lost 5 bases, and 15 bases lay in between. Per germline, CDR1 SEHNR and CDR2 FQNEAQ (reference sequence). The CDR3: CASSLSGGRLTEAFF. For the CDR3, the DNA is TGTGCCAGCAGCTTATCTGGGGGGCGGTTGACTGAAGCTTTCTTT.

This clonotype was counted many times. This chain joins TRBV7-9 and TRBJ2-2, with a weak D call TRBD1 (6 bases). CDR1 and CDR2 (germline): SEHNR, FQNEAQ (reference sequence). This CDR3 contains 14 residues. V was pared by 6 bases and J by 1 base, with 9 bases between. This CDR3 is CASRLQGNTGELFF. DNA of the CDR3: TGTGCCAGCAGACTACAGGGGAACACCGGGGAGCTGTTTTTT.

The CDR3 region is CASSILGGSTDTQYF. In nucleotides, the CDR3 is TGTGCCAGCAGCATTCTCGGAGGGAGCACAGATACGCAGTATTTT. This chain links TRBV7-9 with TRBJ2-3; weak D call: TRBD2 (6 bases). The CDR3 totals 15 residues. V was shortened by 5 bases and J by 0 bases, with 12 bases between the two germline ends. Germline-derived CDR1 and CDR2 are SEHNR and FQNEAQ (reference sequence).

This clonotype appeared many times. This sequence joins TRBV12-3 or TRBV12-4 and TRBJ2-7; 7 bases are shared with TRBD1. The V and J ends lost 6 bases and 2 bases, in that order; junction bases with no gene match: 4. This CDR3 region has 13 residues. CDR3 loop: CASSRGTAYEQYF. CDR3 DNA: TGTGCCAGCAGCCGAGGGACAGCCTACGAGCAGTACTTC.